At least ten counts were recorded for the clone carrying this TCR beta chain. Its matching antigen is unknown. This sample also contains other DNA sequences that code for the same CDR3. Per the original methods: A classifier of distant metastasis in papillary thyroid cancer was built from CDR3 differences (across clinicopathological groups). TCRdb recomputed clones from the PCR reads via MiXCR. The V and J calls and clone size are TCRdb's, not the authors'. The table has approximately 84,000 clones, more than 13% seen once. The data stem from a study of metastatic and nonmetastatic thyroid tumors. In the study overall: Repertoires from blood and tumor or nodule tissue of malignant and benign thyroid patients were compared. Study-wide results and limits: Benign nodules were reported to have significantly lower TCR beta diversity than malignant thyroid tumors, in blood and tumor.

Each patient went into thyroid surgery without having received any treatment. The receptor comes from a female donor with papillary thyroid cancer or a benign thyroid nodule (not recorded which). Some clones in this sample may be carry-over from other donors' samples. Sequences were obtained from blood.

The CDR3 here is CSARGDYEQYF. CDR3 DNA sequence: TGCAGTGCTAGAGGAGACTACGAGCAGTACTTC. V usage is TRBV20-1 and J usage is TRBJ2-7; no firm D call. There are 11 residues in the CDR3. The V end was cut by 1 base, the J end by 3 bases, with 4 bases between. Per the germline V gene, CDR1 is DFQATT and CDR2 is SNEGSKA (reference sequence).